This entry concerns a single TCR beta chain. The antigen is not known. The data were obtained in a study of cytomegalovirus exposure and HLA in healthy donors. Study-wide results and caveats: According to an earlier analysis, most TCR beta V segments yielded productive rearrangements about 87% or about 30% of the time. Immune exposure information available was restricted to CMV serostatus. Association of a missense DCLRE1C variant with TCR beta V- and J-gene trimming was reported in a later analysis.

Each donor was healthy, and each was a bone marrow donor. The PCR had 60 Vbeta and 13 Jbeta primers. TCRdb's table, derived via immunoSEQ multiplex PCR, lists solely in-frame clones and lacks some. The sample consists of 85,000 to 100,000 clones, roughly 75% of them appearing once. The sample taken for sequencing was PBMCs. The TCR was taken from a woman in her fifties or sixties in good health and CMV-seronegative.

The chain's CDR3 is CAITTLGHQNTEAFF. The CDR3 nucleotides are TGTGCCATTACGACCTTGGGACATCAGAACACTGAAGCTTTCTTT. The gene calls are TRBV7-2 and TRBJ1-1, with D maybe TRBD1 (6 bases). CDR1 is SGHTA, CDR2 FQGNSA, per germline. The CDR3 is 15 amino acids. With 10 bases removed from V and 1 base from J, the gap between germline ends came to 19 bases.